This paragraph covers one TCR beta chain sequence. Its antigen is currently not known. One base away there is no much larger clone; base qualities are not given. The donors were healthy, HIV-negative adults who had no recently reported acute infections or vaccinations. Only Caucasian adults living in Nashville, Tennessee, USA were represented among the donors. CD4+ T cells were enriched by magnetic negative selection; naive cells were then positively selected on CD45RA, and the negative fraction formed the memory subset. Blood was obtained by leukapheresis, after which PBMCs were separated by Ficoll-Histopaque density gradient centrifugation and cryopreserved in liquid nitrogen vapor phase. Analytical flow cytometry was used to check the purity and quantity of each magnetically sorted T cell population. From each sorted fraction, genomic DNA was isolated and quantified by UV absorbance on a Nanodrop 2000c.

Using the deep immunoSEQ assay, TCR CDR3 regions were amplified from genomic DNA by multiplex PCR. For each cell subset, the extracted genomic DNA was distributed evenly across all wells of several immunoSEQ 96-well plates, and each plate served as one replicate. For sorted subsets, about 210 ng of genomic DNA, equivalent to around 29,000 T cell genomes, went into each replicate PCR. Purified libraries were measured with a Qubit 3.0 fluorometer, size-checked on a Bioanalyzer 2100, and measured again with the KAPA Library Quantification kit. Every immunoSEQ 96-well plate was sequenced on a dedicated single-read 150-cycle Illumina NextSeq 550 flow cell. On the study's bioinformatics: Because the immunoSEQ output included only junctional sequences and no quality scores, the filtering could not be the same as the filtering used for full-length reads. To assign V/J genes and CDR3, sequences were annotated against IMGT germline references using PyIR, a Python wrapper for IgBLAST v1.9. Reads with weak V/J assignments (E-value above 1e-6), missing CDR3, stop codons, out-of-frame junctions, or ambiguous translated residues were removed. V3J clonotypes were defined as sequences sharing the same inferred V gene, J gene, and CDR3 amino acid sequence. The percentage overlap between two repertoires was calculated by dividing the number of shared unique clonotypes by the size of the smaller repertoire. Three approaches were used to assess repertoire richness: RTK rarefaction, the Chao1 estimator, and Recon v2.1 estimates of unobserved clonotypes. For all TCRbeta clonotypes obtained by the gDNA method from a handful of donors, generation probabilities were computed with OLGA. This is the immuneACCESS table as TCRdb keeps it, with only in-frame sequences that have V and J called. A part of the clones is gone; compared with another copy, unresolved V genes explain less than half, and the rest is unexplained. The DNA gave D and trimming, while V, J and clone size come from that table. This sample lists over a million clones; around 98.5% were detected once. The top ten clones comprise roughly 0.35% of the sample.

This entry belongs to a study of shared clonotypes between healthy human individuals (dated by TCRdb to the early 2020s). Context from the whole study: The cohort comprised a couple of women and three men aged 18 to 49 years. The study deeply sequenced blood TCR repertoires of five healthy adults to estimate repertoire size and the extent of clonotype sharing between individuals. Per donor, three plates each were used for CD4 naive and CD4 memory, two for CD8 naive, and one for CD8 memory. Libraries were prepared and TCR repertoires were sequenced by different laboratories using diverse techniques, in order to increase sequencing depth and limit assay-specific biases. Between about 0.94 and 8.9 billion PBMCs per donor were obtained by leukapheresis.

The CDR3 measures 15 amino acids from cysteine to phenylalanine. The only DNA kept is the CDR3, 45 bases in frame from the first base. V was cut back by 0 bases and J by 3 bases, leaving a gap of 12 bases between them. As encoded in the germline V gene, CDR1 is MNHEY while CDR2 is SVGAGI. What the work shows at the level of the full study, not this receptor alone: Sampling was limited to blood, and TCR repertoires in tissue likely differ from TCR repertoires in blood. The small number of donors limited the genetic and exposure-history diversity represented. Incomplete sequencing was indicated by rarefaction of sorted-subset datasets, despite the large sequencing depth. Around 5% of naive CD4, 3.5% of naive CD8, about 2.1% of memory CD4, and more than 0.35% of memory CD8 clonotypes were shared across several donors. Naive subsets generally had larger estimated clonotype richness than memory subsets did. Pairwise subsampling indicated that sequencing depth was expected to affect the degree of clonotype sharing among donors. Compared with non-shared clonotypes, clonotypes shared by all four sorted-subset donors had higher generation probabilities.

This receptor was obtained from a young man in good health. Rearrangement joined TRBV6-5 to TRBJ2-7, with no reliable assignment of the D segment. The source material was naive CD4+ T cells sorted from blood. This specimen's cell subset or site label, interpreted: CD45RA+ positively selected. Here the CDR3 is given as CASSYSPRTDYEQYF. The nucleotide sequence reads TGTGCCAGCAGTTACTCGCCTAGAACAGACTACGAGCAGTACTTC.